Each of the 9 T cell receptor beta chains below was sequenced from the same sample in a study of sequential checkpoint blockade in melanoma. TCRdb's copy holds only in-frame clones and misses some; the assay was immunoSEQ multiplex PCR. The table includes 3,000 to 4,500 clones, roughly 24% detected once. Described treatment: randomized to nivolumab then ipilimumab (arm A) or the reverse (arm B). Specimen: tumor tissue (inferred from file names), collected from a patient given nivolumab and ipilimumab in sequence. The receptors were sampled from a human donor with melanoma.

The chain has TRBV6-8 and TRBJ1-1; 9 bases are a match to TRBD1. Trimming at V came to 5 bases and at J to 5 bases, leaving 9 bases not matched to a gene. Germline CDR1 MNHGY, CDR2 SAAAGT. CDR3 size: 15 residues. Written as DNA, the CDR3 is TGTGCCAGCAGTGACTTACAGGGGGCGCAAACTGAAGCTTTCTTT. As protein: CASSDLQGAQTEAFF.

This clone was counted a few times. The chain uses TRBV19 and TRBJ2-1, with D possibly called TRBD1 or TRBD2 (5 bases each). The ends were cut back, 5 bases at V and 7 bases at J, with 18 bases in the middle. The CDR3 has 15 amino acids. Germline CDR1 reads LNHDA; CDR2 reads SQIVND (reference sequence). For the CDR3, the DNA is TGTGCCAGTAGTCAAACCCAGGGAGTTCAAAATGAGCAGTTCTTC. This encodes CASSQTQGVQNEQFF.

This clone has only a few counts. The rearrangement joins TRBV6-8 to TRBJ2-2; weak D call: TRBD1 (6 bases). This CDR3 comprises 15 residues. The V and J ends lost 6 bases and 5 bases respectively, with 16 bases between them. Germline V gene sequence: CDR1 MNHGY, CDR2 SAAAGT. CDR3 amino acids: CASRPGTYTTGELFF. CDR3 DNA sequence: TGTGCCAGCAGGCCCGGGACATATACTACCGGGGAGCTGTTTTTT.

This clone has ten or more counts. This chain joins TRBV11-3 and TRBJ2-1, with 7 bases fitting TRBD1. This CDR3 has 16 amino acids. Germline CDR1 SGHNT, CDR2 YENEEA. The trim removed 5 bases at V and 3 bases at J, leaving 10 bases unmatched. Here the CDR3 reads CASSGVGQRNYNEQFF. CDR3 in DNA: TGTGCCAGCAGCGGTGTGGGACAGAGAAACTACAATGAGCAGTTCTTC.

This clone was detected many times. This sequence joins TRBV6-8 and TRBJ1-6; possibly TRBD1 for D (5 bases). CDR3 size: 14 residues. CDR1 and CDR2 (germline): MNHGY, SAAAGT. With 6 bases removed from V and 9 bases from J, the gap between germline ends came to 15 bases. The DNA of the CDR3 is TGTGCCAGCAGCTTACTCGGACACGGTTCACCCCTCCACTTT. It codes for CASSLLGHGSPLHF.

CDR3 residues: CASSGREGGGHYGYTF. CDR3 nucleotides: TGTGCCAGCAGTGGGCGGGAAGGGGGAGGTCACTATGGCTACACCTTC. The chain has TRBV6-8 and TRBJ1-2, with TRBD1 as a possible D gene (6 bases). Germline V lookup: CDR1 MNHGY, CDR2 SAAAGT. This CDR3 region has 16 residues. Trimming removed 5 bases at V and 3 bases at J, with 19 bases between.

This rearrangement joins TRBV5-1 to TRBJ1-1; D gene uncertain. CDR3 size: 14 residues. Germline CDR1 and CDR2: SGHRS and YFSETQ. Trimming took 5 bases from V and 5 from J, leaving 16 bases between them. DNA for the CDR3: TGCGCCAGCAGGAGAGGGTGGGAGGAAACTGAAGCTTTCTTT. It is translated as CASRRGWEETEAFF.

This clone is medium-sized by share. The chain is built from TRBV11-3 and TRBJ1-2; no clear D gene. The germline CDR1 and CDR2 sequences are SGHNT and YENEEA. V lost 1 base and J lost 3, with 9 bases in between. The CDR3 is 14 amino acids. CDR3 sequence reads: CASSLGGRDYGYTF. For the CDR3, the DNA is TGTGCCAGCAGCTTAGGTGGGAGGGACTATGGCTACACCTTC.

By its share, this clone is medium-sized. The chain employs TRBV30 and TRBJ2-3; possibly TRBD2 for D (5 bases). The V and J ends lost 4 bases and 1 base respectively, with 18 bases between them. CDR3 length: 16 residues. Germline V gene lookup returns CDR1 GTSNPN and CDR2 SVGIG (reference sequence). The DNA for the CDR3 is TGTGCCTGGACCTCCCGAGGACTTGGCCGCACAGATACGCAGTATTTT. Its translation is CAWTSRGLGRTDTQYF.